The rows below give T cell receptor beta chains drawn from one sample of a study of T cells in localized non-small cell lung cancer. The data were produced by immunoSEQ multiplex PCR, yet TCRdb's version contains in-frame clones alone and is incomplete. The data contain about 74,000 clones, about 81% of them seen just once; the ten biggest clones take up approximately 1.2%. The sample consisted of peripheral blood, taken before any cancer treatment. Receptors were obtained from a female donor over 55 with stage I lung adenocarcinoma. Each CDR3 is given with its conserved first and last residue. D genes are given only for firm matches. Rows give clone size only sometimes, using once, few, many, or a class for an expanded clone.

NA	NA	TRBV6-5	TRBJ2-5	TGTGCCAGCAGTTACGGGAATAGGGAGACCCAGTACTTC	CASSYGNRETQYF
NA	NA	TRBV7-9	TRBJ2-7	TGTGCCAGCAGCTTCTTGAGCTCCTACGAGCAGTACTTC	CASSFLSSYEQYF
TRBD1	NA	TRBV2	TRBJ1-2	TGTGCCAGCAGGGGTGGCGCGGGGGACAGGTATTATGGCTACACCTTC	CASRGGAGDRYYGYTF
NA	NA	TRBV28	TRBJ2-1	TGTGCCAGCGGCATTTCTGGGGCGAAAAATGAGCAGTTCTTC	CASGISGAKNEQFF
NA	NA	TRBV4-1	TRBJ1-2	TGCGCCAGCAGCCAAGAAATCTCGGCTAACTATGGCTACACCTTC	CASSQEISANYGYTF
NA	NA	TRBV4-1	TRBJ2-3	TGCGCCAGCAGCCAAGAGAGGGCAGATACGCAGTATTTT	CASSQERADTQYF
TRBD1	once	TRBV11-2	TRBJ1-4	TGTGCCAGCAGCTCCCGACAGGGGCCTAATGAAAAACTGTTTTTT	CASSSRQGPNEKLFF
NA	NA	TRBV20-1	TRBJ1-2	TGCAGTGCTAGCCGAGGGGATGGCTACACCTTC	CSASRGDGYTF
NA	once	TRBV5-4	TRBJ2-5	TGTGCCAGCAGCGATACCCGACAGAACCAAGAGACCCAGTACTTC	CASSDTRQNQETQYF
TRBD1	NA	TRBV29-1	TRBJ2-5	TGCAGCGTCTCCGGGACAGAACTCCAAGAGACCCAGTACTTC	CSVSGTELQETQYF
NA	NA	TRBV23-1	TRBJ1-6	TGCGCCAGCAGTCGCACAGGGCGAAATTCACCCCTCCACTTT	CASSRTGRNSPLHF
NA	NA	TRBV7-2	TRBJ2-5	TGTGCCAGCAGCTTACGGCAGAGGGAGACCCAGTACTTC	CASSLRQRETQYF
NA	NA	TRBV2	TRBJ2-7	TGTGCCAGCGGCTCCTTAAGGGGGGGCTACGAGCAGTACTTC	CASGSLRGGYEQYF
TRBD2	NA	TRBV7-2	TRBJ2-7	TGTGCCAGCAGCTTAACAGCGGGAGTTAGCACCTACGAGCAGTACTTC	CASSLTAGVSTYEQYF
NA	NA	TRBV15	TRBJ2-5	TGTGCCACCAGCAGAGATATGGGGACCCAGTACTTC	CATSRDMGTQYF
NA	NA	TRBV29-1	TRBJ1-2	TGCAGCGTTTCTGCGGTAACAGGGTCTCATGGCTACACCTTC	CSVSAVTGSHGYTF
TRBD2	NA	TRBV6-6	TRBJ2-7	TGTGCCAGCAGTTACTCACTAGCGGGGGCCTACGAGCAGTACTTC	CASSYSLAGAYEQYF
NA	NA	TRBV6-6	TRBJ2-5	TGTGCCAGCAGTTATGGAGCAGTACAAGAGACCCAGTACTTC	CASSYGAVQETQYF
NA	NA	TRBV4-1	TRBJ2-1	TGCGCCAGCAGCCAAGATCAGGGTGGCTCCTACAATGAGCAGTTCTTC	CASSQDQGGSYNEQFF
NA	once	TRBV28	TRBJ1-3	TGTGCCAGCAGTCTCCCATTGAGCTCTGGAAACACCATATATTTT	CASSLPLSSGNTIYF
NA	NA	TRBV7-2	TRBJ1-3	TGTGCCAGCAGCCAGGGACGTAACTCAAGAAACACCATATATTTT	CASSQGRNSRNTIYF
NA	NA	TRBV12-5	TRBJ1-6	TGTGCTAGTGGGGGTGGGGCAGTCTATAATTCACCCCTCCACTTT	CASGGGAVYNSPLHF
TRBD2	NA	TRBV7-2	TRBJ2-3	TGTGCCAGCAGCATGACTAGCGGGAGGGCCGGCACAGATACGCAGTATTTT	CASSMTSGRAGTDTQYF
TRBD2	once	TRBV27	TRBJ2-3	TGTGCCAGCAGTTTATGGACTAGCGGGGGAACAGATACGCAGTATTTT	CASSLWTSGGTDTQYF
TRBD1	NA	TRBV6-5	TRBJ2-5	TGTGCCAGCAGTTTAACTAACAGGGGGTTAGGAGAGACCCAGTACTTC	CASSLTNRGLGETQYF
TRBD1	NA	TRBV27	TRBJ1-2	TGTGCCAGCAGTGATCCGACAGGGTATGGCTACACCTTC	CASSDPTGYGYTF
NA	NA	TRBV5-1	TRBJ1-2	TGCGCCAGCAGCTTGGAGGGGGACTATGGCTACACCTTC	CASSLEGDYGYTF
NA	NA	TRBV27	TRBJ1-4	TGTGCCAGCAGTCTCGGGACCGGCACAACTAATGAAAAACTGTTTTTT	CASSLGTGTTNEKLFF
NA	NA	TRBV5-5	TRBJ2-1	TGTGCCAGCAGCCACTTAACAGGGAGGAATGAGCAGTTCTTC	CASSHLTGRNEQFF
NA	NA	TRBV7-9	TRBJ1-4	TGTGCCAGCAGCTTATTGTGGCAGAGTAATGAAAAACTGTTTTTT	CASSLLWQSNEKLFF
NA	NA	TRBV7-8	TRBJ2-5	TGTGCCAGCAGCTCCCAAGAGACCCAGTACTTC	CASSSQETQYF
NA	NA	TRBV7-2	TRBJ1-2	TGTGCCAGCAGCGCCAGATGGGGAGAGGCCTATGGCTACACCTTC	CASSARWGEAYGYTF
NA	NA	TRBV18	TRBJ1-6	TGTGCCAGCTCACCTGCGGGGGAGATCTCATCACCCCTCCACTTT	CASSPAGEISSPLHF
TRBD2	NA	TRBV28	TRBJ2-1	TGTGCCAGCAGTTCCCCCCTAGCGGGGGTAGATGAGCAGTTCTTC	CASSSPLAGVDEQFF
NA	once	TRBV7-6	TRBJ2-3	TGTGCCAGCAGCTGGCGGGGGCCCCAGGATACGCAGTATTTT	CASSWRGPQDTQYF